This T cell receptor beta chain was sequenced for a study of tumor-infiltrating lymphocytes in primary liver carcinoma. Study at large: Stage T1-T3 N0M0 and a size of about 4.2 to 10 cm characterized the tumors. General observations from the study: Tumor-adjacent and tumor-blood pairs showed less overlap than tumor region pairs. A small share of top clones, only about 7.5-24%, was found in all five tumor regions.

For each extraction, RNA and DNA were obtained together from about 19-30 mg of unsorted bulk tissue. Every tumor was sampled at five separate regions. Making TCR beta cDNA involved around 510 ng total RNA and a constant-region primer. It was through three nested multiplex PCR rounds of slightly modified ARM-PCR that TCR beta libraries arose. Use of TRBV1-TRBV30 forward primers with a C-beta reverse primer characterized the first two PCR rounds, which lasted about 11 cycles each. TCRdb reanalysed the multiplex PCR reads using MiXCR and keeps one entry per CDR3 protein. Of approximately 79,000 distinct CDR3 sequences in the sample, 60% to 80% were seen once. This clonotype has just a few counts. Its antigen is as yet unknown. Germline V gene data show CDR1 as SGHAT and CDR2 as FQNNGV. This CDR3 spans 15 amino acids. V lost 0 bases to trimming and J lost 8 bases, with 16 bases between them.

The sample comprised liver tumor tissue from sampling region 4. Subset described: tumor region T4, right-lateral pole. The clonotype was recovered from a man aged 40-49 years with primary liver carcinoma and hepatitis B virus infection. V is TRBV11-2 and J is TRBJ1-1; maybe TRBD1 (6 bases). CDR3 nucleotides: TGTGCCAGCAGCTTAGAATCGGGGGCGAGCACCGAAGCTTTCTTT. Protein product: CASSLESGASTEAFF.